The source of this T cell receptor (beta chain) is a study of cytomegalovirus exposure and HLA in healthy donors (dated by TCRdb to the late 2010s). For context, the study as a whole: In an earlier analysis of around 540 of the donors, about 260 Gb of sequence data and some 100 million unique TCR beta sequences from roughly 180 million T cells were reported. Typing coverage varied by locus: about 620-630 donors for A, B, C, DRB1 and DQB1; about 520 for DQA1; approximately 570 for DPA1; 400 to 480 for DPB1. A handful of DR-DQ haplotypes were handled as single units for association and clustering because linkage in the cohort was strong. To predict cytomegalovirus infection status, the study combined high-throughput TCR immunosequencing, statistical association of individual TCRs with disease status, and machine learning. Among about 400 genotyped donors of the cohort, an average of roughly 230,000 unique TCR beta nucleotide sequences was sequenced per donor, of which about 19% were non-productive. All discovery cohort repertoires had been generated on a single sequencing platform. A later analysis re-examined previously published TCR beta repertoires from just over 650 donors and added high-resolution HLA genotyping to investigate patterns of TCR occurrence. Roughly 300 gigabases of sequencing data and around 85 million unique TCR sequences made up an early release that covered roughly 670 HLA-typed donors. Using immunosequencing, the study profiled T cell repertoires from about 610 subjects and related those repertoires to cytomegalovirus serostatus. Both class I and class II loci were covered by HLA typing, at four-digit resolution. Alongside the repertoire data, information on donor age, sex, ethnicity and CMV serostatus was compiled. The study was designed to test whether signatures of past pathogen exposure could be identified by cataloging public T cell receptors. In the later analysis, no new phenotypic data were used to find candidate immune exposures; instead, reliance was placed on TCR beta sequences and their occurrence across donors. In a later genetic analysis, genome-wide SNP genotypes for 398 of the 666 donors were used, and that subset was treated as a discovery cohort. In an earlier analysis of a few hundred of the donors, high-throughput TCR beta sequencing was used to judge whether each TCR beta V gene segment behaved as functional or pseudogenic. In addition to the first cohort of hundreds of subjects, a separate validation cohort of 130 or so different subjects was used. Among the roughly 390 genotyped donors, under 90% belonged to the genetic ancestry cluster associated with self-reported Caucasian donors. The study at large found these results: A cluster of highly shared sequence variants was judged likely to be a technical artifact of the sequencing pipeline. A later analysis found that TCR association rates varied across HLA loci, with DRB1 alleles showing the most associated TCRs and HLA-C alleles the fewest. The study gave a list of 150 to 200 TCR beta chains associated with cytomegalovirus. Compared with the roughly 720-donor mean, donors in an Asian-associated ancestry cluster had fewer N-insertions in productive TCRs, according to a later genetic analysis. A later analysis found that most CMV-associated TCR beta chains appeared HLA-restricted, with HLA associations seemingly driven largely by CMV exposure. In a later analysis, HLA-associated TCR beta chains were found to be more clonally expanded and to have lower generation probabilities than equally common non-associated chains. Across donors, most TCR sequences were observed very rarely, whereas some public TCRs were present in many individuals. A further reported finding was that TCR beta sequences accurately predicted the HLA-A and HLA-B alleles for most subjects in the first cohort. Roughly uniform sequencing depth across donors was assumed in presence/absence analyses, although this assumption may not hold. The 87-base-pair reads could not distinguish some IMGT-functional V segments, including TRBV6-2 and TRBV6-3, so those segments were excluded. This cohort had only TCR beta chains sequenced, and the lack of alpha or paired-chain data limited which features could be detected. The classifier was reported to diagnose cytomegalovirus status with high specificity and sensitivity in both the original cohort and the validation cohort. A later genetic analysis associated a missense DCLRE1C variant with V-gene and J-gene trimming of TCR beta chains, and an independent cohort replicated the association. In an earlier analysis of 450 to 750 of the donors, most TCR beta V segments appeared in productive rearrangements about 87% or about 30% of the time, broadly matching IMGT annotations. Because HLA typing was unavailable for some donors at each locus, only the typed subset was used in association tests. The only immune exposure information available for the cohort was CMV serostatus. According to a later analysis, parvovirus B19, influenza, CMV and Epstein-Barr virus appeared linked to several top co-occurrence clusters. Approximately 18 rarely observed V segments, including chromosome 9 orphons, were excluded from the earlier analysis of about 610 of the donors because counts were too low. When HLA alleles, especially DR and DQ, strongly co-occurred, TCR associations were difficult to assign to individual alleles. At a false discovery rate of 0.05, a later analysis linked roughly 17,000 TCR beta sequences to specific HLA alleles. In vitro tests confirmed that a few of the cytomegalovirus-associated TCR beta chains recognize cytomegalovirus antigens. According to the authors, the approach could potentially be generalized to other disease states and immunological phenotypes. Correlated functional status among segregating V segments might reflect linkage disequilibrium, but an unknown experimental factor could not be ruled out.

The CDR3 measures 15 amino acids from cysteine to phenylalanine. Solely the CDR3 DNA is kept, with 45 bases framed from the first base. CDR1 is given as SGHVS and CDR2 as FQNEAQ, both from the germline V gene. Unmatched junction bases come to 2, with V trimmed by 3 bases and J by 1 base. The cohort was made up of 500 to 800 healthy bone marrow donors. Cohort members were all nominally healthy when sampled, although unrecorded immune exposures were likely present. The donor was CMV seropositive and belonged to the group of about 290 seropositive cohort members. A peripheral blood sample was collected from each donor, and TCR beta sequencing was performed on peripheral blood mononuclear cells. Genomic DNA extraction from the blood cell samples was performed with the Qiagen DNeasy Blood Extraction Kit. Regarding this clone: Its antigen remains unidentified. No much larger clonotype is one base removed from it; base qualities were not supplied.

Library preparation employed the immunoSEQ multiplex PCR assay. A mixture of 60 forward primers for TCR Vbeta segments and 13 reverse primers for TCR Jbeta segments was used in the multiplex PCR. A multiplex PCR assay on genomic DNA amplified the CDR3 region of rearranged TCR beta genes. The Illumina HiSeq System was used to sequence the amplified TCR beta libraries as 87-base-pair reads. In the authors' own workflow: Across the roughly 640 repertoires, a later analysis counted some 81 million unique TCR beta chains, about 10 million of which were shared by at least two donors. A nearest-neighbor algorithm error-corrected the raw reads and collapsed the reads into unique sequences, merging closely related sequences to remove PCR and sequencing errors. V, D and J gene segments were assigned by aligning CDR3 sequences to IMGT reference sequences. For a sequence to be retained, at least a six-nucleotide match to both a V gene segment and a J gene segment was required. A rearrangement counted as productive if the CDR3 had no stop codons and remained in frame with V and J, and every other rearrangement counted as non-productive. Following IMGT convention, CDR3 was defined as the stretch from the second conserved V-encoded cysteine up to the conserved J-encoded phenylalanine. The earlier analysis of some 580 of the donors excluded any sequence lacking an unambiguous match to a single V gene segment. In an earlier analysis of about 590 of the donors, a V segment was called functional when productive rearrangements were above 56.7%, and segregating when the standard deviation between donors exceeded 5%. A statistical classification framework was built for diagnosing cytomegalovirus status from the catalog of TCR beta chain sequences. V and J gene assignment, in a later analysis, came from comparing TCR nucleotide sequences with IMGT/GENE-DB human TR gene sequences. Using the TCRdist pipeline, a later analysis assigned CDR3 sequences along with most-parsimonious VDJ recombination scenarios. A later analysis defined each TCR beta chain by its CDR3 amino acid sequence plus V-gene family, and excluded reads lacking a unique V-gene family. To address suspected cross-contamination and a sequencing artifact, a later analysis removed approximately 600 highly shared, low-generation-probability nucleotide sequences. In a later analysis, a clonal expansion index for each public chain was calculated from normalized within-repertoire ranks of inferred template counts. A later analysis computed generation probabilities with a VDJ recombination model fitted to out-of-frame rearrangements, and checked the results against IGoR. Hypergeometric tests were used in a later analysis to score TCR-TCR, TCR-HLA and TCR-CMV co-occurrence, with a repertoire-size bias correction applied to the TCR pairs. A later analysis estimated false discovery rates by permuting HLA or CMV assignments 20 times. A later analysis grouped co-occurring TCRs with DBSCAN, adding TCRdist sequence similarity when clustering within HLA-allele-positive subsets. Co-occurrence clustering excluded repertoires with fewer than 30,000 or more than 120,000 public chains, plus five with anomalous nucleotide sharing. Imported from immuneACCESS, the table was reduced by TCRdb to in-frame sequences with V and J called. These copies leave out some clones; in studies compared against another copy, an unresolved V gene accounts for under half, and the cause of the remainder is not known. V and J calls and clone size are those listed in that table; D and trimming were worked out from the DNA. The sample has about 130,000 clones on record, 65% to 80% of them singletons. The top ten hold more than 10% of the sample.

This clonotype was sampled from a woman between 35 and 50 years old in good health and CMV-seropositive. The sequence is built from TRBV7-8 and TRBJ1-5; 8 bases in between match TRBD1. The sample was PBMCs. The sequence in DNA is TGTGCCAGCAGCTTCGGACAGGGAAGCAATCAGCCCCAGCATTTT. This is translated as CASSFGQGSNQPQHF.